The entry below describes one T cell receptor beta chain. Each diagnosis drew on symptoms, thyroxine, TRAb, thyroid ultrasound and orbital computed tomography findings. The V end lost 0 bases, the J end lost 2 bases, and 8 bases lay between the germline ends. Looked up from germline, CDR1 is SQVTM and CDR2 is ANQGSEA. CDR3 length: 13 amino acids. The data originate from a study of T cells in Graves' hyperthyroidism and ophthalmopathy. Across the whole study: Peripheral blood was taken when the disease was first diagnosed, before any treatment began.

TCR beta CDR3 regions were amplified from RNA transcripts. HTBI primers were employed in a first-round RT-PCR of the TCR CDR3. TCRdb re-analysed the multiplex PCR reads in MiXCR, keeping a single row per CDR3 protein. The sample consists of roughly 400,000 distinct CDR3 sequences, 11% to 15% of them appearing once. Source material: blood. The chain employs TRBV29-1 and TRBJ2-7; no clear D gene. This TCR was sampled from a man in his forties or fifties with Graves' ophthalmopathy. The CDR3: CSVEDVKTYEQYF. As DNA, the CDR3 is TGCAGCGTTGAAGATGTGAAGACCTACGAGCAGTACTTC.